This T cell receptor beta chain was found in a study of blood T cell repertoires in COVID-19. On the study more broadly: Samples came from the United States, Italy and Spain, spanning acute and convalescent COVID-19. PBMCs, B-cell-depleted T cells, or T cells were the source of the cDNA or gDNA that made up the material.

V was shortened by 4 bases and J by 1 base, with 7 bases between the two germline ends. The V gene's germline CDR1 is SGHTA and CDR2 FQGNSA. The CDR3 covers 13 residues. Per the authors' pipeline: Amplification from reference gene primers served as the basis for estimated nucleated cell counts. The repertoire was sequenced with immunoSEQ multiplex PCR; TCRdb's copy has only in-frame clones and lacks some. That table furnishes V, J and clone size, whereas the DNA furnished D and trimming. The data contain just over 65,000 clones, just under 90% of them singletons. Material for sequencing was peripheral blood. The receptor comes from a man between 60 and 70 years old with acute or convalescent COVID-19. The chain joins TRBV7-2 to TRBJ1-1; D is perhaps TRBD1 (6 bases). This CDR3 reads CASSSTGNTEAFF. DNA for the CDR3: TGTGCCAGCAGCTCGACAGGGAACACTGAAGCTTTCTTT.